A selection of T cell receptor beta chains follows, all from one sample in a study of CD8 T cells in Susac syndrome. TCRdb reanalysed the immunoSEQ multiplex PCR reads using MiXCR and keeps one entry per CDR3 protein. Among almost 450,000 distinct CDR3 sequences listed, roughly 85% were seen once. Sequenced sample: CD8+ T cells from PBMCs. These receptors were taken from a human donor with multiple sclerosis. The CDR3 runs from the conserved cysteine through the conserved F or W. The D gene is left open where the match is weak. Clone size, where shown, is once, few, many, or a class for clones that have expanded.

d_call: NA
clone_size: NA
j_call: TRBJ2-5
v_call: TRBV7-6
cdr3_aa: CASSLSGLLGETQYF
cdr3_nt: TGTGCTAGCAGCTTATCTGGACTATTAGGAGAGACCCAGTACTTC

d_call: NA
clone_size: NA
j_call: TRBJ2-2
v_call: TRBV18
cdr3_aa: CASSPYDSPFGGELFF
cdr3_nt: TGTGCCAGCTCACCATACGATTCCCCATTCGGCGGGGAGCTGTTTTTT

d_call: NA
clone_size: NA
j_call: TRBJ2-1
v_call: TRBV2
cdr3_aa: CASTKRTYNEQFF
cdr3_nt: TGTGCCAGCACGAAGCGGACCTACAATGAGCAGTTCTTC

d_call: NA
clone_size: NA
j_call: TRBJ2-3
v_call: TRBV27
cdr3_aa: CASSPGGAPGDTQYF
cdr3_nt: TGTGCCAGCTCCCCCGGGGGCGCCCCGGGAGATACGCAGTATTTT

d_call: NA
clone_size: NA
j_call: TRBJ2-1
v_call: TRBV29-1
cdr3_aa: CSVEVAGRLDNEQFF
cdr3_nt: TGCAGCGTTGAGGTGGCGGGACGCCTCGACAATGAGCAGTTCTTC

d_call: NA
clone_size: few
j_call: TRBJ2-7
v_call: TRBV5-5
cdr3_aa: CASSLRDYEQYF
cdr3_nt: TGTGCCAGCAGCTTGCGGGACTACGAGCAGTACTTC

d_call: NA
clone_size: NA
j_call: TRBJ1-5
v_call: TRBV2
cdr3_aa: CASSEGSQPQHF
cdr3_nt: TGTGCCAGCAGTGAAGGTAGTCAGCCCCAGCATTTT

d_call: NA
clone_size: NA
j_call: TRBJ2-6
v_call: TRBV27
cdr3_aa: CASSPQGQNPLGANVLTF
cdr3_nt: TGTGCCAGCAGTCCACAGGGTCAAAATCCTCTCGGGGCCAACGTCCTGACTTTC

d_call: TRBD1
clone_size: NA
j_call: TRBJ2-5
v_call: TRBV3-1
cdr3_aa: CASSFFFGTEETQYF
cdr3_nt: TGTGCCAGCAGCTTCTTCTTCGGGACAGAAGAGACCCAGTACTTC

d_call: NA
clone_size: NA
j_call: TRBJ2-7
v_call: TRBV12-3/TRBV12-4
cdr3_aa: CASSRLGWDEQYF
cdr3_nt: TGTGCCAGCAGCAGACTAGGATGGGACGAGCAGTACTTC

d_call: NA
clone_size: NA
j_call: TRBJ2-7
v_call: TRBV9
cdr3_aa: CASSAHPGLGVYEQYF
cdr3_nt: TGTGCCAGCAGCGCCCACCCTGGTCTAGGGGTTTACGAGCAGTACTTC

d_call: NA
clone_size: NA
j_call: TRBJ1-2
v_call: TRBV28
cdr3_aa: CASSLIDPNIRGYGYTF
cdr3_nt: TGTGCCAGCAGTTTAATCGACCCGAACATCCGGGGGTATGGCTACACCTTC

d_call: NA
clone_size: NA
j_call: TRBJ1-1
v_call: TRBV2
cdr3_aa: CARGGTVNTEAFF
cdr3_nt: TGTGCCAGGGGGGGGACGGTGAACACTGAAGCTTTCTTT

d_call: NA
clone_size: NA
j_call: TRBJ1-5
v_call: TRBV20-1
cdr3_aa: CSATKHHLRYSNQPQHF
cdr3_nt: TGCAGTGCTACCAAACATCACCTCAGATATAGCAATCAGCCCCAGCATTTT

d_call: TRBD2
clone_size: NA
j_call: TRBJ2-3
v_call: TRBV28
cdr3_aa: CASVGSGRAYDTQYF
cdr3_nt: TGTGCCAGCGTAGGCAGCGGGAGGGCCTATGATACGCAGTATTTT

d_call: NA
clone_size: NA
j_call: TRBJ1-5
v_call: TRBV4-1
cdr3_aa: CASSQPDRGQPQHF
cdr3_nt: TGCGCCAGCAGCCAACCCGACAGAGGTCAGCCCCAGCATTTT

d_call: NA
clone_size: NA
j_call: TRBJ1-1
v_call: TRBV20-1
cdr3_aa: CSARALRTPANGNTEAFF
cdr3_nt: TGCAGTGCTAGAGCACTCCGGACCCCCGCCAATGGGAACACTGAAGCTTTCTTT

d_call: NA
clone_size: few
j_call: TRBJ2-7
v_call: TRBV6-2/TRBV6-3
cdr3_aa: CASSYGWYEQYF
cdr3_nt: TGTGCCAGCAGTTACGGGTGGTACGAGCAGTACTTC

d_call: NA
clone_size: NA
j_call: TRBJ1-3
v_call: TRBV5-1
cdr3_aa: CASSLAEGRLAGNTIYF
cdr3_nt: TGCGCCAGCAGCTTGGCCGAGGGACGGCTCGCCGGAAACACCATATATTTT

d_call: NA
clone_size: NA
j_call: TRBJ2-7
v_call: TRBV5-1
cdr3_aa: CASSSQGANSYEQYF
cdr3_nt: TGCGCCAGCAGCAGTCAAGGGGCTAACTCCTACGAGCAGTACTTC

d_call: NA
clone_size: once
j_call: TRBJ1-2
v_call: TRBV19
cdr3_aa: CASSIEVGRLNYGYTF
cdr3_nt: TGTGCCAGTAGTATAGAGGTCGGACGGCTCAACTATGGCTACACCTTC

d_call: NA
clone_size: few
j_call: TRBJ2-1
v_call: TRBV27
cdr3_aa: CASGGNEQFF
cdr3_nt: TGTGCCAGCGGGGGCAATGAGCAGTTCTTC

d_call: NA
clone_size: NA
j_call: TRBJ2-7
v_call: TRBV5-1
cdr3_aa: CASSLGREYEQYF
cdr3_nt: TGCGCCAGCAGCTTGGGACGGGAGTACGAGCAGTACTTC

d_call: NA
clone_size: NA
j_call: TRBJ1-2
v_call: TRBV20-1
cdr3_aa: CSARGLRRGYTF
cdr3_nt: TGCAGTGCTAGGGGCCTTCGCAGGGGCTACACCTTC

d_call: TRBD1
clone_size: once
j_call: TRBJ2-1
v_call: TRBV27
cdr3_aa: CASSLSGQGASYNEQFF
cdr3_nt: TGTGCCAGCAGTTTGTCGGGACAGGGGGCTTCCTACAATGAGCAGTTCTTC

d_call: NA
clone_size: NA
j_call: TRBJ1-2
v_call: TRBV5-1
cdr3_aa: CASSPTGGSYGYTF
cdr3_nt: TGCGCCAGCAGCCCAACAGGAGGAAGCTATGGCTACACCTTC

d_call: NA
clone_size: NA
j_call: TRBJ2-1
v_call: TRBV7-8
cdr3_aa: CATTTGVLYNEQFF
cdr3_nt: TGTGCCACCACCACGGGAGTTTTATACAATGAGCAGTTCTTC

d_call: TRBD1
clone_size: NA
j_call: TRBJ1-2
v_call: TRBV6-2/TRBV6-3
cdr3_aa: CASTPTGYGYTF
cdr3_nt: TGTGCCAGCACCCCGACAGGGTATGGCTACACCTTC

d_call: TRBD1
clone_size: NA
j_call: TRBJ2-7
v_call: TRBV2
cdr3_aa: CASSGGTGDPYERYF
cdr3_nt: TGTGCCAGCAGTGGCGGGACAGGGGATCCCTACGAGCGGTACTTC

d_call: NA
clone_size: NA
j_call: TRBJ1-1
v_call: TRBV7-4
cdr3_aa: CASSLVGKDTEAFF
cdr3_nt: TGTGCCAGCAGCTTAGTGGGGAAGGACACTGAAGCTTTCTTT

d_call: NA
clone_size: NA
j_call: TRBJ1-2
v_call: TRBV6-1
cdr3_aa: CASSELDSATNYGYTF
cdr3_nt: TGTGCCAGCAGTGAACTCGACAGTGCCACTAACTATGGCTACACCTTC

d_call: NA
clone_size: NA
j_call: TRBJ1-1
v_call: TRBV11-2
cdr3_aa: CASSFFNTEAFF
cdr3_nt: TGTGCCAGCAGCTTTTTTAACACTGAAGCTTTCTTT

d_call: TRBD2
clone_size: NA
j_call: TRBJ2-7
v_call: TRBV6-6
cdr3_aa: CASRLAGQQLYEQYF
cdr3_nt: TGTGCCAGCAGGCTAGCGGGACAGCAACTCTACGAGCAGTACTTC

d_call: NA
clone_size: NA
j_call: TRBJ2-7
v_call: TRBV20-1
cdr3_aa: CSASLEDYEQYF
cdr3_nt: TGCAGTGCTAGTCTTGAGGACTACGAGCAGTACTTC